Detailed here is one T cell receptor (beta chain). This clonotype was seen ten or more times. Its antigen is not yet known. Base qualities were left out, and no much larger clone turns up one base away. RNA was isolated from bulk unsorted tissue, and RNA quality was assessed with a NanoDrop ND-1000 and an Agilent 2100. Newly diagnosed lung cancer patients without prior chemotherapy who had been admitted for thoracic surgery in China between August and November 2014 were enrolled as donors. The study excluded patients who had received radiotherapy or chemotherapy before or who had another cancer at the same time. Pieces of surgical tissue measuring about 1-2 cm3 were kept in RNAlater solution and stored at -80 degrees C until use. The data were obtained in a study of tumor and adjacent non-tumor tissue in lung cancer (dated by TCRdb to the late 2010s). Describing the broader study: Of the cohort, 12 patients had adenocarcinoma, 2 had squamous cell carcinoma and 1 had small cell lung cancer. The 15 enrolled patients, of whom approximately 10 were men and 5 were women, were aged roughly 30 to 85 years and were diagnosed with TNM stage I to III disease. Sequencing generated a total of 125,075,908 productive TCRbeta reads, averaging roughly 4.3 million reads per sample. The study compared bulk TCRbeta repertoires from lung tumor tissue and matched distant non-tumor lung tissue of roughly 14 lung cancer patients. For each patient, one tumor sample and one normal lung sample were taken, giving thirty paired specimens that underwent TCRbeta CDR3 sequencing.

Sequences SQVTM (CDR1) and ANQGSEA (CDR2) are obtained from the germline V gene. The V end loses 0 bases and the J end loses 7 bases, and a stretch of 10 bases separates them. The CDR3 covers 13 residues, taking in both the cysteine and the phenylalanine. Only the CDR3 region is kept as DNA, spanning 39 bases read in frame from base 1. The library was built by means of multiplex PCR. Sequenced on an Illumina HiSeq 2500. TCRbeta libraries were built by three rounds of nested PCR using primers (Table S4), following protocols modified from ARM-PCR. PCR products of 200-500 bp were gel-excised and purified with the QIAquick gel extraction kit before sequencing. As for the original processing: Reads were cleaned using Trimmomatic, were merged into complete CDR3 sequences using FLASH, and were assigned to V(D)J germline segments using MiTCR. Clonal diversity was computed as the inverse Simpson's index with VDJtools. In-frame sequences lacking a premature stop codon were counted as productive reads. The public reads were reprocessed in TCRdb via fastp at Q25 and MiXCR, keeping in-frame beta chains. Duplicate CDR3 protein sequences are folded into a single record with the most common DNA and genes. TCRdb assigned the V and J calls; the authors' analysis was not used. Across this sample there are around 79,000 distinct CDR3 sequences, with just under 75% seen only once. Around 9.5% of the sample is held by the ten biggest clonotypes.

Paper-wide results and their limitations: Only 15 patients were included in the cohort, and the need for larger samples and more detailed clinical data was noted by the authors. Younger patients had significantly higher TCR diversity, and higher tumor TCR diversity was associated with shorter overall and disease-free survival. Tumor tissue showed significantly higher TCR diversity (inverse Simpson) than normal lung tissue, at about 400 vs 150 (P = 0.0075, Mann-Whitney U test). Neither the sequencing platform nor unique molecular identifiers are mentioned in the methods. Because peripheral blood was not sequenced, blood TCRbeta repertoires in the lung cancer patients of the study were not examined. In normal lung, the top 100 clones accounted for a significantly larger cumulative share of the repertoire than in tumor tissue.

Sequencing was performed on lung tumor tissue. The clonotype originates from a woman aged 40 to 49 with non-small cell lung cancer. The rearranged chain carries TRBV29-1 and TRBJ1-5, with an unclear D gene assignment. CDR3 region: CSVEDQTGQPQHF. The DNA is TGCAGCGTTGAAGATCAGACCGGGCAGCCCCAGCATTTT.